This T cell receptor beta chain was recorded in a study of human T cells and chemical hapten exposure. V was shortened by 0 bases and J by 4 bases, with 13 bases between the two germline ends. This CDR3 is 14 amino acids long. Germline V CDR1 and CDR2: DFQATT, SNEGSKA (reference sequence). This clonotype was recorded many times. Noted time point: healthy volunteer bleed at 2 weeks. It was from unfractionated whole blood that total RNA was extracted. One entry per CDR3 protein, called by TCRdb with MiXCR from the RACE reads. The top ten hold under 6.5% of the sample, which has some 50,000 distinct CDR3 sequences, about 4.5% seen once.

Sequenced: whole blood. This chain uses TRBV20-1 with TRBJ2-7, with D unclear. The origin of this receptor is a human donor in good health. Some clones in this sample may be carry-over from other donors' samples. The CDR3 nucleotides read TGCAGTGCTAGAGATTTTTCGCAGGATTACGAGCAGTACTTC. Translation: CSARDFSQDYEQYF.